A selection of T cell receptor beta chains follows, all from one sample in a study of T cells in Graves' hyperthyroidism and ophthalmopathy. TCRdb processed the multiplex PCR reads anew with MiXCR; each CDR3 protein has one entry. Of hundreds of thousands of distinct CDR3 sequences in the sample, 14% are singletons; the top ten hold roughly 13%. Specimen: blood. The receptors originated from a woman aged 40 to 50 with Graves' hyperthyroidism. Both conserved end residues are part of each CDR3. The D gene is left open where the match is weak. Part of the rows lack a size; the others show once, few, many or a class for expanded clones.

CDR3aa	CDR3nt	v_gene	j_gene	d_gene	abundance	len
CAWSNPRGNEQYF	TGTGCCTGGAGTAACCCCCGGGGGAATGAGCAGTACTTC	TRBV30	TRBJ2-7	NA	NA	13
CASSLGGRGTEAFF	TGTGCCAGCAGTTTAGGTGGCAGGGGGACTGAAGCTTTCTTT	TRBV6-5	TRBJ1-1	TRBD1	NA	14
CASSPGTDEKLFF	TGCGCCAGCAGCCCCGGGACAGACGAAAAACTGTTTTTT	TRBV4-1	TRBJ1-4	TRBD1	few	13
CASSLDSFPGYTF	TGTGCCAGCAGCTTGGACAGCTTCCCGGGCTACACCTTC	TRBV5-4	TRBJ1-2	NA	few	13
CASSQNKDRGDTEAFF	TGTGCCAGCAGCCAGAATAAGGACAGGGGGGACACTGAAGCTTTCTTT	TRBV7-9	TRBJ1-1	TRBD1	many	16
CAISSCGTSYEQYF	TGTGCCATCAGTAGTTGCGGGACGTCCTACGAGCAGTACTTC	TRBV10-3	TRBJ2-7	NA	NA	14
CAWSVYLGASYEQYF	TGTGCCTGGAGTGTATACTTGGGGGCTTCCTACGAGCAGTACTTC	TRBV30	TRBJ2-7	NA	NA	15
CASSFTGGYAYEQYF	TGCGCCAGCAGTTTTACAGGGGGATACGCCTACGAGCAGTACTTC	TRBV5-1	TRBJ2-7	TRBD1	NA	15
CASSLGISGGHYGYTF	TGCGCCAGCAGCTTGGGAATATCGGGGGGCCACTATGGCTACACCTTC	TRBV5-1	TRBJ1-2	NA	NA	16
CASSLAGNGLATQYF	TGTGCCAGCAGCTTAGCAGGGAATGGTTTAGCTACGCAGTATTTT	TRBV11-2	TRBJ2-3	NA	many	15
CASSQDRNNEQFF	TGTGCCAGCAGCCAAGATAGAAACAATGAGCAGTTCTTC	TRBV3-1	TRBJ2-1	NA	many	13
CATSDLPGQGVYSYNEQFF	TGTGCCACCAGTGATTTGCCGGGACAGGGTGTTTACTCCTACAATGAGCAGTTCTTC	TRBV24-1	TRBJ2-1	TRBD1	many	19
CSARVGQGWGLAGEYEQYF	TGCAGTGCTAGAGTTGGACAGGGCTGGGGACTAGCGGGAGAGTACGAGCAGTACTTC	TRBV20-1	TRBJ2-7	TRBD2	few	19
CASNVKDLSNEAFF	TGTGCCAGCAACGTAAAGGACCTGAGCAATGAAGCTTTCTTT	TRBV9	TRBJ1-1	NA	many	14
CASSLRGLAEPNNEQFF	TGTGCCAGCAGCCTGAGGGGACTAGCGGAGCCAAACAATGAGCAGTTCTTC	TRBV7-9	TRBJ2-1	TRBD2	NA	17
CASSQWGQTNYGYTF	TGTGCCAGCAGCCAATGGGGGCAGACTAACTATGGCTACACCTTC	TRBV3-1	TRBJ1-2	NA	NA	15
CASSSTGNHEQYF	TGTGCCAGCAGTTCGACAGGGAACCACGAGCAGTACTTC	TRBV27	TRBJ2-7	TRBD1	many	13
CSARLTGRNQPQHF	TGCAGTGCTAGACTCACCGGTCGAAATCAGCCCCAGCATTTT	TRBV20-1	TRBJ1-5	NA	few	14
CASSGGTGLGNEQFF	TGCGCCAGCAGCGGGGGGACAGGGCTGGGCAATGAGCAGTTCTTC	TRBV5-1	TRBJ2-1	TRBD1	many	15
CSASGETQYF	TGCAGTGCATCGGGGGAGACCCAGTACTTC	TRBV20-1	TRBJ2-5	NA	many	10
CATSEAGTGDETQYF	TGTGCCACCAGTGAGGCCGGGACAGGGGATGAGACCCAGTACTTC	TRBV24-1	TRBJ2-5	TRBD1	NA	15
CATGLARASDEQYF	TGTGCCACCGGACTCGCCCGAGCTAGCGACGAGCAGTACTTC	TRBV6-1	TRBJ2-7	NA	many	14
CASTTEGGSSYYGYTF	TGTGCCAGCACGACGGAAGGCGGTAGTTCCTACTATGGCTACACCTTC	TRBV2	TRBJ1-2	NA	many	16
CAWSVHPPENTEAFF	TGTGCCTGGAGTGTCCACCCGCCTGAGAACACTGAAGCTTTCTTT	TRBV30	TRBJ1-1	NA	NA	15
CASSYSKAGLVFEQFF	TGTGCCAGCAGTTACTCGAAGGCGGGACTAGTGTTTGAGCAGTTCTTC	TRBV6-5	TRBJ2-1	TRBD2	many	16
CSVGQQYLTDTQYF	TGCAGCGTTGGACAGCAATACCTCACAGATACGCAGTATTTT	TRBV29-1	TRBJ2-3	NA	NA	14
CASSRGTDTGELFF	TGTGCCAGCAGCCGGGGGACGGACACCGGGGAGCTGTTTTTT	TRBV12-3/TRBV12-4	TRBJ2-2	NA	many	14
CASFLTGNTEAFF	TGTGCCAGCTTCCTGACAGGGAACACTGAAGCTTTCTTT	TRBV12-3/TRBV12-4	TRBJ1-1	NA	many	13
CASSQDNQETQYF	TGTGCCAGCAGCCAAGATAACCAAGAGACCCAGTACTTC	TRBV14	TRBJ2-5	NA	few	13
CASSPAGFGDTQYF	TGCGCCAGCAGCCCGGCCGGGTTCGGAGATACGCAGTATTTT	TRBV5-1	TRBJ2-3	NA	many	14
CASSPGMNTEAFF	TGTGCCAGCTCACCAGGGATGAACACTGAAGCTTTCTTT	TRBV18	TRBJ1-1	NA	many	13
CASGTGSYEQYF	TGTGCCAGCGGGACAGGGAGCTACGAGCAGTACTTC	TRBV2	TRBJ2-7	TRBD1	many	12
CATSRDGWGSSTSFSYNEQFF	TGTGCCACCAGCAGAGATGGTTGGGGGTCTTCGACTAGCTTCTCCTACAATGAGCAGTTCTTC	TRBV15	TRBJ2-1	TRBD2	few	21
CASNTLILDRNSNQPQHF	TGTGCCAGCAACACCCTCATCTTGGACAGGAATAGCAATCAGCCCCAGCATTTT	TRBV28	TRBJ1-5	TRBD1	few	18
CAARGSSYEQYF	TGTGCCGCCCGCGGGAGTTCCTACGAGCAGTACTTC	TRBV28	TRBJ2-7	TRBD2	many	12
CASSSGQTALAEAFF	TGTGCCAGCAGCTCCGGACAGACTGCGTTGGCTGAAGCTTTCTTT	TRBV14	TRBJ1-1	NA	NA	15
CASSFGRDNSPLHF	TGTGCCAGCAGTTTCGGACGGGACAATTCACCCCTCCACTTT	TRBV6-2/TRBV6-3	TRBJ1-6	NA	many	14
CASSIYVKLETQYF	TGTGCCAGCAGTATTTACGTCAAGTTGGAGACCCAGTACTTC	TRBV28	TRBJ2-5	NA	many	14
CAISADTQFLEQFF	TGTGCCATCAGTGCCGATACCCAATTCCTTGAGCAGTTCTTC	TRBV10-3	TRBJ2-1	NA	many	14
CASSFGGRGQETQYF	TGCGCCAGCAGCTTTGGCGGCAGGGGGCAAGAGACCCAGTACTTC	TRBV5-1	TRBJ2-5	TRBD1	NA	15
CASSLSGDLGNTIYF	TGTGCCAGCAGTTTATCAGGGGATCTTGGAAACACCATATATTTT	TRBV27	TRBJ1-3	NA	NA	15
CSAREYSGNEQFF	TGCAGTGCTAGAGAGTATAGCGGCAATGAGCAGTTCTTC	TRBV20-1	TRBJ2-1	NA	NA	13
CASSILTSDTQYF	TGTGCCAGCAGCATATTGACCTCTGATACGCAGTATTTT	TRBV7-9	TRBJ2-3	NA	NA	13
CASSYGQGGAKNIQYF	TGTGCCAGCAGTTACGGACAGGGGGGGGCCAAAAACATTCAGTACTTC	TRBV12-3/TRBV12-4	TRBJ2-4	TRBD1	few	16
CASRDDRGENSPLHF	TGTGCCAGTAGAGACGACAGGGGGGAAAATTCACCCCTCCACTTT	TRBV19	TRBJ1-6	TRBD1	NA	15
CASSLPAGASYNEQFF	TGTGCCAGCAGTTTACCAGCGGGAGCCTCCTACAATGAGCAGTTCTTC	TRBV27	TRBJ2-1	TRBD2	few	16
CASNFGRTDTQYF	TGTGCCAGCAATTTTGGGCGCACAGATACGCAGTATTTT	TRBV3-1	TRBJ2-3	NA	many	13
CASSQDGGSNTEAFF	TGCGCCAGCAGCCAAGATGGGGGCTCAAACACTGAAGCTTTCTTT	TRBV4-1	TRBJ1-1	NA	NA	15
CASSLVRWYINQPQHF	TGCGCCAGCAGCTTGGTTAGATGGTACATCAATCAGCCCCAGCATTTT	TRBV5-1	TRBJ1-5	NA	NA	16